This T cell receptor beta chain is from a study of regulatory T cells in long-lasting Graves disease. Study outcomes and limitations: TCR diversity was lower in persistent Graves' patients (versus newly diagnosed ones). New patients shared 1,000 or so public clonotypes, and persistent patients shared more, with around 2,600.

Building of the TCR beta libraries involved iRepertoire HTBI primers and Arm-PCR of CDR3 regions. TCRdb reanalysed the multiplex PCR reads using MiXCR and keeps one entry per CDR3 protein. The table has about 470,000 distinct CDR3 sequences, 20% to 25% seen once. V shed 0 bases and J shed 3 bases, with 8 bases lying between them. The V gene's germline CDR1 is SEHNR and CDR2 FQNEAQ (reference sequence). CDR3 length equals 14 residues. Concerning this clonotype itself: Antigen: not known.

Time point defined: persistent/refractory GD, antithyroid drugs over 5 years with positive TRAb. RNA from PBMCs was the source of the TCR library. The sequencing here drew on peripheral blood mononuclear cells (PBMCs), taken when the disease was refractory, from a patient treated with antithyroid drugs. The rearrangement links TRBV7-9 to TRBJ2-5, with D unclear. This TCR was recovered from a female donor with Graves disease. Written as DNA, the CDR3 is TGTGCCAGCAGCTTAGCAGACGGCAAAGAGACCCAGTACTTC. This gives the protein CASSLADGKETQYF.